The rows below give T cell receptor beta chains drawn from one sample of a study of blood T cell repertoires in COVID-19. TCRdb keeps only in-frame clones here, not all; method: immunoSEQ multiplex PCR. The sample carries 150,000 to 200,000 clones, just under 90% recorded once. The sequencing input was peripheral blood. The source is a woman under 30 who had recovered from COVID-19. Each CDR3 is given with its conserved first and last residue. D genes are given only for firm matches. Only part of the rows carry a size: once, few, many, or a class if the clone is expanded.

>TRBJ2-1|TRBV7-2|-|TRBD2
CASSLAGELNEQFF
TGTGCCAGCAGTCTAGCGGGAGAGCTCAATGAGCAGTTCTTC
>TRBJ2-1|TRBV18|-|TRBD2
CASSPNGRAHEQFF
TGTGCCAGCTCACCAAACGGGAGGGCCCATGAGCAGTTCTTC
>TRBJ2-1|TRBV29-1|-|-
CSVEDSSGRQFF
TGCAGCGTTGAAGATAGCAGCGGTCGGCAGTTCTTC
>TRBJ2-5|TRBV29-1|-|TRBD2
CSAYDGGGLAGGSSETQYF
TGCAGTGCCTATGATGGGGGCGGACTAGCGGGAGGCTCTAGTGAGACCCAGTACTTC
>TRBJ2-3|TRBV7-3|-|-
CASSLTGRADTQYF
TGTGCCAGCAGCCTTACAGGGAGAGCAGATACGCAGTATTTT
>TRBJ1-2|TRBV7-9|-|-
CASSLGQDYGYTF
TGTGCCAGCAGCTTAGGACAGGACTATGGCTACACCTTC
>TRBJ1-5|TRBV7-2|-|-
CASSWTARDQPQHF
TGTGCCAGCAGTTGGACAGCGAGAGATCAGCCCCAGCATTTT
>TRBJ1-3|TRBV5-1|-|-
CASSWGRGTRGNTIYF
TGCGCCAGCAGCTGGGGGCGCGGTACGAGAGGAAACACCATATATTTT
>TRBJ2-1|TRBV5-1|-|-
CATSLYNEQFF
TGCGCCACCTCTCTTTACAATGAGCAGTTCTTC
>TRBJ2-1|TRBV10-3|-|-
CAIKAGARGSQFF
TGTGCCATCAAAGCCGGGGCCAGGGGAAGTCAGTTCTTC
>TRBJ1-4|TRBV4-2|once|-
CASSQVSKNEKLFF
TGTGCCAGCAGCCAAGTCAGTAAAAATGAAAAACTGTTTTTT
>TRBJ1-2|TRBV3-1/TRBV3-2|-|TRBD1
CASSSGQVYGYTF
TGTGCCAGCAGCTCGGGACAGGTCTATGGCTACACCTTC
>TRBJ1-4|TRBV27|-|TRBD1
CASRGQGANEKLFF
TGTGCCAGCAGGGGACAGGGGGCTAATGAAAAACTGTTTTTT